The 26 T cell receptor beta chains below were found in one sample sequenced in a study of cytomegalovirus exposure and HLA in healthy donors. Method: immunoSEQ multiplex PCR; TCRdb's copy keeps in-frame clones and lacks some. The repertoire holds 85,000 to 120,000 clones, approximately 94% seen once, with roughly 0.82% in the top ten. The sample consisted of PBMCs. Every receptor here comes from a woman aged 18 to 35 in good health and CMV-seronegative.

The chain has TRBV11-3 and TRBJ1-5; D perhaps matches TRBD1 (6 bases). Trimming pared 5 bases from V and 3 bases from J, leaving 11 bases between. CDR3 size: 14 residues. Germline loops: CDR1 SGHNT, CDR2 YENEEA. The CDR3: CASSPQGVNQPQHF. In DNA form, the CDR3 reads TGTGCCAGCAGCCCACAGGGAGTCAATCAGCCCCAGCATTTT.

The CDR3 is CASSLGLAGFSYEQYF. The CDR3 nucleotides are TGTGCCAGCAGCCTGGGACTAGCGGGTTTCTCCTACGAGCAGTACTTC. This sequence joins TRBV7-6 and TRBJ2-7; TRBD2 matches 12 bases. V lost 5 bases, J lost 0 bases, and 5 bases stayed unmatched. Germline CDR1 is SGHVS and CDR2 is FNYEAQ. This CDR3 has 16 residues.

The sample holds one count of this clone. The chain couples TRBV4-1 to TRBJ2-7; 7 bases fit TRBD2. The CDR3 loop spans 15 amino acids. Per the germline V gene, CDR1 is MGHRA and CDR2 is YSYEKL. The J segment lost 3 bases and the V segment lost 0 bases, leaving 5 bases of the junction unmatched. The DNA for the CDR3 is TGCGCCAGCAGCCAAGAGCTAGCGGCCTTCTACGAGCAGTACTTC. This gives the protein CASSQELAAFYEQYF.

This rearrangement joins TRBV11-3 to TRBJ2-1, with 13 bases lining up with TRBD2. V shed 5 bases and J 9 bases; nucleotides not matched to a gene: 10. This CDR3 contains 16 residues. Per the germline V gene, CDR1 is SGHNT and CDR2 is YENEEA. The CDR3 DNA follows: TGTGCCAGCAGCCCCCCGGGACTAGCGGGGAGCGGTGAGCAGTTCTTC. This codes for CASSPPGLAGSGEQFF. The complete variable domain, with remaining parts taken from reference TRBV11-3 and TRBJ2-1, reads EAGVVQSPRYKIIEKKQPVAFWCNPISGHNTLYWYLQNLGQGPELLIRYENEEAVDDSQLPKDRFSAERLKGVDSTLKIQPAELGDSAVYLCASSPPGLAGSGEQFFGPGTRLTVL.

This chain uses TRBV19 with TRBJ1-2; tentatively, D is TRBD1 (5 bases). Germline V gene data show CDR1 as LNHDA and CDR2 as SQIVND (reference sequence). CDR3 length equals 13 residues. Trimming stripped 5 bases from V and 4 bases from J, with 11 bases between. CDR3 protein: CASSATVTYGYTF. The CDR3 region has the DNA TGTGCCAGTAGTGCGACAGTAACCTATGGCTACACCTTC.

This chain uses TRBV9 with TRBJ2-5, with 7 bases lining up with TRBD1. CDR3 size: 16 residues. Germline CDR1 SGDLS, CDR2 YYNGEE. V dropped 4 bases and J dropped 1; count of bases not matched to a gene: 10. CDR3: CASSSPLRDSQETQYF. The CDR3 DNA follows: TGTGCCAGCAGCTCCCCGCTTCGGGACAGCCAAGAGACCCAGTACTTC.

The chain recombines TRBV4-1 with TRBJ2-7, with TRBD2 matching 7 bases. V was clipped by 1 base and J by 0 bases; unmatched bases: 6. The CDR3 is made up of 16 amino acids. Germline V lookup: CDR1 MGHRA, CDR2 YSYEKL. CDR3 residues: CASSQGGGVLSYEQYF. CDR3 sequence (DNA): TGCGCCAGCAGCCAAGGGGGGGGAGTCCTCTCCTACGAGCAGTACTTC.

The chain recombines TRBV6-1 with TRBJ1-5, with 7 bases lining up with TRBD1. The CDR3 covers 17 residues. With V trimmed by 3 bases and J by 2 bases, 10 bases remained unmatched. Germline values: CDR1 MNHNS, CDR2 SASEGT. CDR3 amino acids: CASSDRDRGLGNQPQHF. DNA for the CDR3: TGTGCCAGCAGTGACCGGGACAGAGGCCTGGGCAATCAGCCCCAGCATTTT.

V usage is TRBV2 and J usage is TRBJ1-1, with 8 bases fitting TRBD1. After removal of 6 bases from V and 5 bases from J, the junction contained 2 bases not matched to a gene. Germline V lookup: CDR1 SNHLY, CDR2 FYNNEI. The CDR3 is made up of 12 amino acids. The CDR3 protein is CASRDRVTEAFF. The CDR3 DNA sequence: TGTGCCAGCAGGGACAGGGTTACTGAAGCTTTCTTT.

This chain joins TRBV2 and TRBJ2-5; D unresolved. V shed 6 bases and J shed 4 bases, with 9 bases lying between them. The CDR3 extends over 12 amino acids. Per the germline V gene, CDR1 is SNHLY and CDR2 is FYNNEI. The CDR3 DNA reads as TGTGCCAGCAGCCCGTATCGAGAGACCCAGTACTTC. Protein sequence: CASSPYRETQYF.

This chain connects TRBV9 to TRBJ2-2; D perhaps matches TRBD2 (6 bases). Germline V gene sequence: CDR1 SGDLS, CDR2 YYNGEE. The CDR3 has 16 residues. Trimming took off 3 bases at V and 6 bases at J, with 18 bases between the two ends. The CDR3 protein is CASSARTGGGAGELFF. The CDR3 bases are TGTGCCAGCAGCGCACGTACGGGTGGCGGGGCCGGGGAGCTGTTTTTT. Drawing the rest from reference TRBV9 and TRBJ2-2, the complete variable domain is DSGVTQTPKHLITATGQRVTLRCSPRSGDLSVYWYQQSLDQGLQFLIQYYNGEERAKGNILERFSAQQFPDLHSELNLSSLELGDSALYFCASSARTGGGAGELFFGEGSRLTVL.

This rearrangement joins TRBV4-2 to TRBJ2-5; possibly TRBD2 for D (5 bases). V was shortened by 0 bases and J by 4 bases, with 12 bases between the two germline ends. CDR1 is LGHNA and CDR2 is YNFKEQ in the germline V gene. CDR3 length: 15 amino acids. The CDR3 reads CASSQDPRTGETQYF. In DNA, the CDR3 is TGTGCCAGCAGCCAAGATCCAAGGACTGGAGAGACCCAGTACTTC.

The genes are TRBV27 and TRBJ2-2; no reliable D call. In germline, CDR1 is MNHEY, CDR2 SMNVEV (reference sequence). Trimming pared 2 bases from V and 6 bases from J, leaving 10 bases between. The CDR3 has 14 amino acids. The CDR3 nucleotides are TGTGCCAGCAGTTTAAGTCGAGGCGCCGGGGAGCTGTTTTTT. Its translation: CASSLSRGAGELFF.

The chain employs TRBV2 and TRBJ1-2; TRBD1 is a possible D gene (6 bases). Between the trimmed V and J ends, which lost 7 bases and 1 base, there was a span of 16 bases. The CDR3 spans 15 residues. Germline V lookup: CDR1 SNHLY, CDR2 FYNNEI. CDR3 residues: CASISYRADNYGYTF. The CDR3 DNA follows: TGTGCCAGCATATCCTACAGGGCCGATAACTATGGCTACACCTTC.

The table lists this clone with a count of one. This chain's CDR3 is CASSEEDSYGYTF. DNA for the CDR3: TGTGCCAGCAGTGAAGAGGACAGCTATGGCTACACCTTC. The chain is built from TRBV6-1 and TRBJ1-2, with D maybe TRBD1 (6 bases). The CDR3 loop spans 13 amino acids. With 1 base removed from V and 4 bases from J, the gap between germline ends came to 7 bases. The germline V gene has CDR1 MNHNS and CDR2 SASEGT.

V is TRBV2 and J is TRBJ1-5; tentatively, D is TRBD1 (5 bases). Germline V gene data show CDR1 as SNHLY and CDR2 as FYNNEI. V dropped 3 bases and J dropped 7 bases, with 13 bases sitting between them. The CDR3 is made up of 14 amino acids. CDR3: CASSEGGWGQPQHF. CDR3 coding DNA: TGTGCCAGCAGTGAGGGGGGATGGGGGCAGCCCCAGCATTTT.

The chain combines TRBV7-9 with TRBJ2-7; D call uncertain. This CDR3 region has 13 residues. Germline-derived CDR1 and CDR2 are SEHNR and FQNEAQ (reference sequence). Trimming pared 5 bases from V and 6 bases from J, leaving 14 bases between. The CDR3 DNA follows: TGTGCCAGCAGCCCCCGCCTCTCAGGCGAGCAGTACTTC. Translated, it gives CASSPRLSGEQYF.

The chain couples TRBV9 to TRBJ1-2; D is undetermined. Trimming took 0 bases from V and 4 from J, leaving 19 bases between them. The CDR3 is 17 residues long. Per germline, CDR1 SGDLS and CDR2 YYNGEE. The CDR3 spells CASSVGRGGLPVYGYTF. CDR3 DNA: TGTGCCAGCAGCGTAGGTCGTGGCGGCCTCCCCGTCTATGGCTACACCTTC.

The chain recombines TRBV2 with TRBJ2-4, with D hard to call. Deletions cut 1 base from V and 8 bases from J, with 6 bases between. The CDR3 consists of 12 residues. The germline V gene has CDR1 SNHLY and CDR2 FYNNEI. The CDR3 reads CASSEVAHIQYF. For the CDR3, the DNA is TGTGCCAGCAGTGAAGTAGCTCACATTCAGTACTTC. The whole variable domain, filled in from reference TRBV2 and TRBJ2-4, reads EPEVTQTPSHQVTQMGQEVILRCVPISNHLYFYWYRQILGQKVEFLVSFYNNEISEKSEIFDDQFSVERPDGSNFTLKIRSTKLEDSAMYFCASSEVAHIQYFGAGTRLSVL.

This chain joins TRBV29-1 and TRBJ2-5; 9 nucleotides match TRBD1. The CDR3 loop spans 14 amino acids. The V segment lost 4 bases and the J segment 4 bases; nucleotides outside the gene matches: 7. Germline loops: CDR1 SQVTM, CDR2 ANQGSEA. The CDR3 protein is CSVGGTGRAETQYF. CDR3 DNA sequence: TGCAGCGTTGGAGGGACAGGGCGGGCAGAGACCCAGTACTTC.

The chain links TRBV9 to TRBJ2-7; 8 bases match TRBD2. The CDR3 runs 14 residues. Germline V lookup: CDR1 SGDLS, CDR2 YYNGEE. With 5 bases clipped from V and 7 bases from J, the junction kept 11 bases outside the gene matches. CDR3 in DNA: TGTGCCAGCAGTGCCGGGAGGGCCTCGGGGGAGCAGTACTTC. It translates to CASSAGRASGEQYF.

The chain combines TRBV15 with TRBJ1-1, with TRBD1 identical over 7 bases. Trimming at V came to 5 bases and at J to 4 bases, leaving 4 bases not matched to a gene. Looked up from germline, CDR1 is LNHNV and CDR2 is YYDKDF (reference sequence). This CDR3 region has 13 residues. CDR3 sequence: CATSQRQGTEAFF. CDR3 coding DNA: TGTGCCACCAGCCAACGACAGGGCACTGAAGCTTTCTTT.

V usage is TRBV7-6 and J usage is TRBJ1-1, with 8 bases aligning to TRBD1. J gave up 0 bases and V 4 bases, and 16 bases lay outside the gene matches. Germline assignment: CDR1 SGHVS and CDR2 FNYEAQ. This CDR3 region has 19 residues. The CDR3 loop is CASSSPHAWTGRVNTEAFF. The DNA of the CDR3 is TGTGCCAGCAGCTCACCCCATGCCTGGACAGGGAGGGTGAACACTGAAGCTTTCTTT.

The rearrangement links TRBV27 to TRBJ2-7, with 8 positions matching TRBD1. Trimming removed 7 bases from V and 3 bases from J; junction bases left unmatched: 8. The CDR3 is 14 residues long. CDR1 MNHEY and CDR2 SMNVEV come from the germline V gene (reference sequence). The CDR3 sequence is CASKPTGVNYEQYF. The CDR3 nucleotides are TGTGCCAGCAAACCGACAGGGGTTAACTACGAGCAGTACTTC.

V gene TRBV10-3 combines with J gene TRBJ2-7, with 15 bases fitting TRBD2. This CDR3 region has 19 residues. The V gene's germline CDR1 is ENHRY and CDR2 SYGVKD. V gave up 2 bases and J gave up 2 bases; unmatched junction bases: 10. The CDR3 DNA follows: TGTGCCATCAGTGAGCCGGGGACTAGCGGGAGGACCGAAACCTACGAGCAGTACTTC. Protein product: CAISEPGTSGRTETYEQYF.

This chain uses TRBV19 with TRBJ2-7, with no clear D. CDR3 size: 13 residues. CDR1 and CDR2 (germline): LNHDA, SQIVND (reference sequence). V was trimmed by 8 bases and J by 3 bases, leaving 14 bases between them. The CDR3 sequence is CASALSSVYEQYF. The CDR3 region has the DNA TGTGCCAGTGCGCTCTCGTCCGTCTACGAGCAGTACTTC.